A selection of T cell receptor beta chains follows, all from one sample in a study of T cell responses to AZD1222 COVID-19 vaccine. Sequencing was performed with immunoSEQ multiplex PCR; in TCRdb, only in-frame clones are kept and a portion is missing. The sample holds more than 100,000 clones; about nine tenths are singletons and the top ten take around 45%. The material sequenced was peripheral blood, taken on day 0 of AZD1222 vaccination. All receptors come from an adult in good health. CDR3s include the opening cysteine and the closing phenylalanine or tryptophan. A D gene is named only where the DNA matches it firmly. Expanded clones get a size class; other rows say once, few or many, or leave the size out.

clone_size	v_call	j_call	d_call	cdr3_aa	cdr3_nt
NA	TRBV7-8	TRBJ2-2	NA	CASTKRGTGELFF	TGTGCCAGCACTAAAAGGGGCACCGGGGAGCTGTTTTTT
few	TRBV6-1	TRBJ2-2	TRBD2	CASSERWLAGNTGELFF	TGTGCCAGCAGTGAAAGGTGGCTAGCGGGGAACACCGGGGAGCTGTTTTTT
NA	TRBV29-1	TRBJ2-5	NA	CSAREETQYF	TGCAGCGCCAGAGAAGAGACCCAGTACTTC
NA	TRBV18	TRBJ1-3	NA	CASSPNGPATGNTIYF	TGTGCCAGCTCACCGAACGGGCCAGCCACTGGAAACACCATATATTTT
NA	TRBV6-2/TRBV6-3	TRBJ2-2	NA	CASSFSNREILNTGELFF	TGTGCCAGCAGTTTCTCTAACAGGGAAATCTTAAACACCGGGGAGCTGTTTTTT
NA	TRBV11-2	TRBJ2-7	TRBD1	CASSPRDSTYEQYF	TGTGCCAGCAGCCCCAGGGACAGTACCTACGAGCAGTACTTC
few	TRBV6-5	TRBJ1-3	TRBD1	CASRGQNSGNTIYF	TGTGCCAGCAGGGGACAGAATTCTGGAAACACCATATATTTT
NA	TRBV27	TRBJ2-3	NA	CASSLLVADTQYF	TGTGCCAGCAGCTTACTCGTTGCAGATACGCAGTATTTT
once	TRBV7-3	TRBJ2-1	TRBD1	CASSSNPQGAGNEQFF	TGTGCCAGCAGCTCGAATCCCCAGGGGGCAGGTAATGAGCAGTTCTTC
NA	TRBV7-9	TRBJ2-7	TRBD2	CASSSSGGPYEQYF	TGTGCCAGCAGCTCTAGCGGGGGACCCTACGAGCAGTACTTC
NA	TRBV30	TRBJ1-2	TRBD1	CAWSFPQGANYGYTF	TGTGCCTGGAGCTTTCCACAGGGGGCTAACTATGGCTACACCTTC
NA	TRBV28	TRBJ1-2	TRBD1	CASRTLQGTYGYTF	TGTGCCAGCAGGACGTTACAGGGGACCTATGGCTACACCTTC
NA	TRBV27	TRBJ1-1	NA	CASSFMRGVTEAFF	TGTGCCAGCAGTTTTATGAGGGGTGTCACTGAAGCTTTCTTT
NA	TRBV6-2/TRBV6-3	TRBJ1-5	NA	CASSPPKLWPQHF	TGTGCCAGCAGTCCCCCAAAGCTCTGGCCCCAGCATTTT
NA	TRBV5-5	TRBJ1-1	NA	CASSSRVMNTEAFF	TGTGCCAGCAGCTCCAGGGTCATGAACACTGAAGCTTTCTTT
NA	TRBV28	TRBJ2-7	TRBD1	CASSWGTGGPYEQYF	TGTGCCAGCAGTTGGGGGACAGGGGGGCCCTACGAGCAGTACTTC
NA	TRBV28	TRBJ1-2	TRBD1	CASSLLTGGRGYTF	TGTGCCAGCAGTTTACTCACAGGGGGCAGGGGCTACACCTTC
NA	TRBV10-3	TRBJ2-7	NA	CAISDQKAHVSYEQYF	TGTGCCATCAGTGACCAAAAAGCGCACGTCTCCTACGAGCAGTACTTC
NA	TRBV24-1	TRBJ1-2	TRBD1	CATSDLSGQGASGYTF	TGTGCCACCAGTGATTTATCCGGACAGGGGGCGTCCGGCTACACCTTC
once	TRBV9	TRBJ2-1	TRBD1	CASSSTGTGYNEQFF	TGTGCCAGCAGCTCCACCGGGACAGGGTACAATGAGCAGTTCTTC
few	TRBV6-5	TRBJ2-7	TRBD2	CASKIEAGGPYEQYF	TGTGCCAGCAAAATCGAGGCGGGAGGACCCTACGAGCAGTACTTC
NA	TRBV5-1	TRBJ2-3	TRBD2	CASSLEPGLGTDTQYF	TGCGCCAGCAGCTTGGAACCGGGACTAGGGACAGATACGCAGTATTTT
NA	TRBV2	TRBJ1-1	TRBD1	CATKRQGPGTEAFF	TGTGCCACCAAAAGACAGGGGCCCGGCACTGAAGCTTTCTTT
few	TRBV5-6	TRBJ2-1	NA	CASSLGPGSSYNEQFF	TGTGCCAGCAGCTTGGGACCGGGGAGCTCCTACAATGAGCAGTTCTTC
NA	TRBV2	TRBJ1-4	NA	CASRGGSATNEKLFF	TGTGCCAGCAGGGGTGGATCCGCAACTAATGAAAAACTGTTTTTT
NA	TRBV28	TRBJ2-3	NA	CASSLLVPSTDTQYF	TGTGCCAGCAGTTTGTTGGTCCCTAGCACAGATACGCAGTATTTT
NA	TRBV7-3	TRBJ2-3	NA	CASSPGRATDTQYF	TGTGCCAGCAGCCCGGGCCGCGCGACAGATACGCAGTATTTT
NA	TRBV7-2	TRBJ2-1	TRBD2	CASSPGTSGIEQFF	TGTGCCAGCAGCCCCGGGACTAGCGGTATTGAGCAGTTCTTC
NA	TRBV9	TRBJ2-2	NA	CASSVEGQSEAGELFF	TGTGCCAGCAGCGTAGAAGGACAGTCGGAGGCCGGGGAGCTGTTTTTT
NA	TRBV28	TRBJ2-7	TRBD1	CASSGGTGVGEQYF	TGTGCCAGCAGTGGGGGGACAGGAGTGGGAGAGCAGTACTTC
once	TRBV7-9	TRBJ1-3	NA	CASSSDGSSGNTIYF	TGTGCCAGCAGCTCGGACGGAAGCTCTGGAAACACCATATATTTT